In its sample, the clone carrying this T cell receptor beta chain was seen once. This sample is drawn from a study of T cell responses to AZD1222 COVID-19 vaccine. V trimming: 4 bases; J trimming: 10 bases; junction bases outside the gene matches: 7. The V gene's germline CDR1 is MDHEN and CDR2 SYDVKM. CDR3 length: 14 residues. Libraries were prepared by immunoSEQ multiplex PCR; TCRdb keeps only in-frame clonotypes and omits some of them. This table holds roughly 60,000 clones, approximately 80% found once. The rearrangement links TRBV28 to TRBJ1-4; 9 nucleotides align to TRBD1. This clonotype was sampled from an adult who received the AZD1222 COVID-19 vaccine. The sample was peripheral blood, taken 28 days after the second AZD1222 dose. In DNA, the CDR3 is TGTGCCAGCAGTTACAGGGGGCCGGAGGGAAAACTGTTTTTT. Its translation is CASSYRGPEGKLFF.